A single TCR beta chain is shown here with its context. As yet, its antigen is unknown. Autologous stem cell transplantation was followed by relapse in every patient, and brentuximab vedotin exposure varied. Complete response, partial response or progressive disease were the best responses. CDR1 is SGDLS, CDR2 YYNGEE, per germline. Trimming stripped 0 bases from V and 4 bases from J, with 16 bases between. The CDR3 spans 16 residues. The sample comes from a study of PD-1 blockade in classical Hodgkin lymphoma. Notes on the study in general: Baseline TCR diversity was reportedly lower in newly diagnosed patients than in healthy donors. It was reported as lower still in relapsed/refractory patients. Similar baseline diversity was found in complete responders and newly diagnosed patients.

Data came from immunoSEQ multiplex PCR; TCRdb stores just in-frame clones and leaves some out. Of roughly 70,000 clones listed, 65% to 75% are singletons. The origin of this receptor is a human donor with classical Hodgkin lymphoma. The source was peripheral blood mononuclear cells (PBMCs), collected before the second cycle of nivolumab. This rearrangement joins TRBV9 to TRBJ2-5; weak D call: TRBD2 (5 bases). Written as DNA, the CDR3 is TGTGCCAGCAGCGTAGGTAGCGCCTGGATTGGAGAGACCCAGTACTTC. Its translation is CASSVGSAWIGETQYF.